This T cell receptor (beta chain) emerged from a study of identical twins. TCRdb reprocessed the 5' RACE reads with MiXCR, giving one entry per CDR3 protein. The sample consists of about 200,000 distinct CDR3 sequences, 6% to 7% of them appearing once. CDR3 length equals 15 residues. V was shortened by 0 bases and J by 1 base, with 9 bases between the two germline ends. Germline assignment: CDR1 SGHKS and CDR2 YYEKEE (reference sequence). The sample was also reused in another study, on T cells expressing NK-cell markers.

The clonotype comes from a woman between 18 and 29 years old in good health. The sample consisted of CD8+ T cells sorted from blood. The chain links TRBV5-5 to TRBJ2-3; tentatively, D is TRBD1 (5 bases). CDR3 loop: CASSLEQARTDTQYF. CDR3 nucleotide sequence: TGTGCCAGCAGCTTGGAACAGGCCCGCACAGATACGCAGTATTTT.